The 15 T cell receptor beta chains below come from one sample, sequenced in a study of patients and donors after allogeneic stem cell transplantation. TCRdb re-called the RT-PCR reads with MiXCR, one entry per CDR3 protein. The table includes about 960,000 distinct CDR3 sequences, approximately 19% detected once. Material: blood, either unsorted or a sorted T cell fraction (not recorded which). The receptors were sampled from a human donor who was either an allogeneic HSCT recipient or a stem cell or donor lymphocyte infusion donor (not recorded which). It is not recorded whose cells these are; they may come from a transplant donor.

The chain is built from TRBV5-1 and TRBJ2-7, with D perhaps TRBD2 (6 bases). V gave up 0 bases and J gave up 3 bases, with 13 bases separating them. The CDR3 has 15 amino acids. CDR1 is SGHRS and CDR2 is YFSETQ in the germline V gene. CDR3 nucleotides: TGCGCCAGCAGCTTGGTGGGCGGTAGCGGCTACGAGCAGTACTTC. Protein sequence: CASSLVGGSGYEQYF.

V usage is TRBV15 and J usage is TRBJ2-3, with D uncertain. V lost 9 bases to trimming and J lost 4 bases, with 8 bases between them. The V gene's germline CDR1 is LNHNV and CDR2 YYDKDF (reference sequence). The CDR3 runs 11 residues. For the CDR3, the DNA is TGTGCCACAGCCCAGGCAGATACGCAGTATTTT. It yields the protein CATAQADTQYF.

This clonotype occurred a few times. This chain joins TRBV20-1 and TRBJ2-5; TRBD2 matches at 7 bases. This CDR3 has 14 residues. Germline V gene data show CDR1 as DFQATT and CDR2 as SNEGSKA (reference sequence). Trimming removed 3 bases from V and 5 bases from J; junction bases left unmatched: 9. CDR3 sequence: CSASQVIGRETQYF. CDR3 bases: TGCAGTGCTAGTCAGGTCATCGGGAGGGAGACCCAGTACTTC.

V usage is TRBV4-3 and J usage is TRBJ2-3, with 11 bases lining up with TRBD2. The CDR3 totals 17 residues. The trim removed 2 bases at V and 1 base at J, leaving 5 bases unmatched. Looked up from germline, CDR1 is LGHNA and CDR2 is YSLEER. The CDR3 protein is CASSQRLAGGGTDTQYF. For the CDR3, the DNA is TGCGCCAGCAGCCAAAGGCTAGCGGGGGGAGGCACAGATACGCAGTATTTT.

This clonotype was counted a few times. V usage is TRBV24-1 and J usage is TRBJ2-5; D is possibly TRBD1 or TRBD2 (5 bases each). The germline V and J ends were trimmed by 1 base and 5 bases, with 19 bases remaining between them. This CDR3 has 17 amino acids. Looked up from germline, CDR1 is KGHDR and CDR2 is SFDVKD. CDR3 in DNA: TGTGCCACCAGTGATTTCCCGGGGCTAGGGGTAATGGAGACCCAGTACTTC. It yields the protein CATSDFPGLGVMETQYF.

The chain couples TRBV7-2 to TRBJ2-2; D unclear. The germline V gene has CDR1 SGHTA and CDR2 FQGNSA. V lost 3 bases, J lost 1 base, and 15 bases lay in between. The CDR3 runs 17 residues. DNA for the CDR3: TGTGCCAGCAGCTTTGAGTTGAGACTGAAGAACACCGGGGAGCTGTTTTTT. Its translation: CASSFELRLKNTGELFF.

This clonotype was found many times. The chain joins TRBV20-1 to TRBJ2-1, with D perhaps assigned TRBD1 or TRBD2 (6 bases each). This CDR3 comprises 12 residues. V lost 6 bases, J lost 2 bases, and 8 bases lay in between. CDR1 is DFQATT and CDR2 is SNEGSKA in the germline V gene (reference sequence). CDR3 nucleotide sequence: TGCAGTGCGGGGGGCCCCTACAATGAGCAGTTCTTC. This sequence encodes CSAGGPYNEQFF.

This chain joins TRBV7-2 and TRBJ1-4, with 9 bases lining up with TRBD1. CDR1 and CDR2 from the germline V gene are SGHTA and FQGNSA. The CDR3 consists of 19 residues. After removal of 0 bases from V and 5 bases from J, the junction contained 13 bases not matched to a gene. The CDR3 protein is CASSLARPGQGTKNEKLFF. CDR3 nucleotide sequence: TGTGCCAGCAGCTTAGCCCGTCCCGGACAGGGGACGAAAAATGAAAAACTGTTTTTT.

This rearrangement joins TRBV12-5 to TRBJ2-3, with 9 bases fitting TRBD1. Germline CDR1 LGHNT, CDR2 FRNRAP. Trimming removed 6 bases from V and 2 bases from J; junction bases left unmatched: 6. The length of the CDR3 is 15 residues. The CDR3 DNA is TGTGCTAGTGGGACTGGGACAGGGCACACAGATACGCAGTATTTT. It translates to CASGTGTGHTDTQYF.

This CDR3 is CSVQDRYEQYF. CDR3 coding DNA: TGCAGCGTCCAGGACCGCTACGAGCAGTACTTC. V is TRBV29-1 and J is TRBJ2-7; no definite D call. The CDR3 has 11 amino acids. CDR1 and CDR2 (germline): SQVTM, ANQGSEA. V was cut by 6 bases and J by 3 bases, with 9 bases left in between.

This clonotype was observed a handful of times. The chain combines TRBV13 with TRBJ2-3; no clear D. The CDR3 contains 12 residues. Trimming shortened V by 2 bases and J by 4 bases, and 4 bases separated the two germline ends. CDR1 is PRHDT and CDR2 is FYEKMQ in the germline V gene (reference sequence). CDR3 loop: CASSLHSDTQYF. The DNA for the CDR3 is TGTGCCAGCAGCTTACACTCAGATACGCAGTATTTT.

The V call is TRBV27, the J call TRBJ2-7, with 7 bases identical to TRBD2. The CDR3 runs to 15 residues. The germline CDR1 and CDR2 sequences are MNHEY and SMNVEV (reference sequence). The J segment lost 0 bases and the V segment lost 7 bases, leaving 9 bases of the junction unmatched. The CDR3 DNA follows: TGTGCCAGCACCGCTAGCGGACTTAGCTCCTACGAGCAGTACTTC. The encoded protein is CASTASGLSSYEQYF.

J is TRBJ2-6 and V is TRBV4-3; D is unclear. The V and J ends lost 0 bases and 0 bases respectively, with 6 bases between them. Germline assignment: CDR1 LGHNA and CDR2 YSLEER. The CDR3 covers 16 residues. CDR3 protein: CASSQDVVSGANVLTF. Written as DNA, the CDR3 is TGCGCCAGCAGCCAAGATGTGGTCTCTGGGGCCAACGTCCTGACTTTC.

This chain joins TRBV14 and TRBJ1-2, with D hard to call. V was clipped by 5 bases and J by 1 base, with 8 bases between them. The germline CDR1 and CDR2 sequences are SGHDN and FVKESK. The CDR3 covers 13 residues. CDR3 protein: CASSIQVNYGYTF. CDR3 coding DNA: TGTGCCAGCAGCATCCAGGTTAACTATGGCTACACCTTC.

The V gene is TRBV7-9, the J gene TRBJ2-3, with TRBD2 matching over 14 bases. Germline values: CDR1 SEHNR, CDR2 FQNEAQ (reference sequence). This CDR3 has 15 amino acids. V trimming: 4 bases; J trimming: 4 bases; junction bases outside the gene matches: 1. The CDR3 here is CASSWTSGRPDTQYF. CDR3 bases: TGTGCCAGCAGCTGGACTAGCGGGAGGCCAGATACGCAGTATTTT.